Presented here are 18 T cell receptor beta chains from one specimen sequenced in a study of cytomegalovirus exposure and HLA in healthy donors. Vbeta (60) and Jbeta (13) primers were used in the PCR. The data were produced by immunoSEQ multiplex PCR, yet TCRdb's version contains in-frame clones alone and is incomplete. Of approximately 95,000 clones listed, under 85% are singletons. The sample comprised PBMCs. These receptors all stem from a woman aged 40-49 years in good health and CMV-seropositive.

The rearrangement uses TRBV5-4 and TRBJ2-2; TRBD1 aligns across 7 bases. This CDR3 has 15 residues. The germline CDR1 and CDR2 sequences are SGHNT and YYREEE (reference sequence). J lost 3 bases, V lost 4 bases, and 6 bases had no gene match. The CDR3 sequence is CASSQGGVDTGELFF. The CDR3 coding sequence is TGTGCCAGCAGCCAAGGGGGCGTGGACACCGGGGAGCTGTTTTTT.

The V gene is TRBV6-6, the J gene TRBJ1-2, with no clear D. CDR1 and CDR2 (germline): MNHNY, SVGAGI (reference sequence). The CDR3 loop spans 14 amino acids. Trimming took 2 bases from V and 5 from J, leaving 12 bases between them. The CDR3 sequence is CASSYVAGRYGYTF. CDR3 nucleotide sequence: TGTGCCAGCAGTTACGTGGCAGGTCGATATGGCTACACCTTC.

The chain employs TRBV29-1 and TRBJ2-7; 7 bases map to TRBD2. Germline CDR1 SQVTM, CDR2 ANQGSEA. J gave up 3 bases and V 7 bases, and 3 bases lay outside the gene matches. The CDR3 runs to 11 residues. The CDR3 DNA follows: TGCAGCGCAGGACTAGACTACGAGCAGTACTTC. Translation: CSAGLDYEQYF.

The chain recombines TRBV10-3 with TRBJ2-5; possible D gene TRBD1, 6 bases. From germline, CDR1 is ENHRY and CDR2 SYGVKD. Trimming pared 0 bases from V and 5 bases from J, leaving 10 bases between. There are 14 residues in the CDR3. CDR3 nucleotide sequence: TGTGCCATCAGTGAGTCGCCAGGGGTGGAGACCCAGTACTTC. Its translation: CAISESPGVETQYF.

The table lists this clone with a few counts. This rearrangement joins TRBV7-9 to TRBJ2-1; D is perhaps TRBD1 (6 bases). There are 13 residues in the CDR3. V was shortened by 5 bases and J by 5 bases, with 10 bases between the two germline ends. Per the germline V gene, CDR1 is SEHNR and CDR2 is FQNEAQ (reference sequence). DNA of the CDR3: TGTGCCAGCAGCCCTAACAGGGACAATGAGCAGTTCTTC. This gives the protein CASSPNRDNEQFF.

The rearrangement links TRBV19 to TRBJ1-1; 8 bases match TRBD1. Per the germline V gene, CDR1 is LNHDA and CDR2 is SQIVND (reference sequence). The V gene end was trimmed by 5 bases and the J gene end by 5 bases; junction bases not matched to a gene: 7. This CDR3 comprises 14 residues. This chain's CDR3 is CASSVRTGNTEAFF. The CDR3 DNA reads TGTGCCAGTAGTGTCCGGACAGGGAATACTGAAGCTTTCTTT.

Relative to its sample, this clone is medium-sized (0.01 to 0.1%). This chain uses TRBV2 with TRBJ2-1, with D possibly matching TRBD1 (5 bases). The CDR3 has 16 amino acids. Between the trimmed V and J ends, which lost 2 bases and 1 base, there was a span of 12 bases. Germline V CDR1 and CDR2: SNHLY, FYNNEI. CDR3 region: CASSEFSGPSYNEQFF. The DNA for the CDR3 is TGTGCCAGCAGTGAATTTTCAGGGCCATCCTACAATGAGCAGTTCTTC.

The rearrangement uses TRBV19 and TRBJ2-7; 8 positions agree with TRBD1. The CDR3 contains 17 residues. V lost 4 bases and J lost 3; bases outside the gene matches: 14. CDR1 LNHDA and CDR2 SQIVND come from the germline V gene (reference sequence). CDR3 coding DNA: TGTGCCAGTAGTACCGGGTTTACCAGGGGGCGCTTCTACGAGCAGTACTTC. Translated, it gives CASSTGFTRGRFYEQYF.

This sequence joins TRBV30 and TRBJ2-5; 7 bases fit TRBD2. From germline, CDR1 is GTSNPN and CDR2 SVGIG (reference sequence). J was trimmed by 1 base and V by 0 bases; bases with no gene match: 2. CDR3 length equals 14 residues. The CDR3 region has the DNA TGTGCCTGGAGTGTAGGGACTATCCAAGAGACCCAGTACTTC. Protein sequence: CAWSVGTIQETQYF. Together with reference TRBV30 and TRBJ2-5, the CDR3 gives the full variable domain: SQTIHQWPATLVQPVGSPLSLECTVEGTSNPNLYWYRQAAGRGLQLLFYSVGIGQISSEVPQNLSASRPQDRQFILSSKKLLLSDSGFYLCAWSVGTIQETQYFGPGTRLLVL.

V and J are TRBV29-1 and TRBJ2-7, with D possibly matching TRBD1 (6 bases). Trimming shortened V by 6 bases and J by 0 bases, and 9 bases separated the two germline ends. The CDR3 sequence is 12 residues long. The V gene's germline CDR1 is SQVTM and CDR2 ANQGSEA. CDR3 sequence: CSVGHNSYEQYF. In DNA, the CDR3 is TGCAGCGTGGGACACAACTCCTACGAGCAGTACTTC.

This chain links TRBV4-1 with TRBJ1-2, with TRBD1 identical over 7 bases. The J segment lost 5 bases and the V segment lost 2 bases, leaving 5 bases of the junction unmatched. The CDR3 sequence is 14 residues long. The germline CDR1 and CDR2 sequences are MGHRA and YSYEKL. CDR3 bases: TGCGCCAGCAGCCAAAGACAGGGCGATTATGGCTACACCTTC. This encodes CASSQRQGDYGYTF.

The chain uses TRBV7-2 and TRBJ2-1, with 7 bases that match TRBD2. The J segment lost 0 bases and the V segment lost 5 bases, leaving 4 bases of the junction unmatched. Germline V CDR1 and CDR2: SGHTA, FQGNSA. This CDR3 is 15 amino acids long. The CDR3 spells CASSRGSSSYNEQFF. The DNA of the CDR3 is TGTGCCAGCAGCCGCGGGAGTAGCTCCTACAATGAGCAGTTCTTC.

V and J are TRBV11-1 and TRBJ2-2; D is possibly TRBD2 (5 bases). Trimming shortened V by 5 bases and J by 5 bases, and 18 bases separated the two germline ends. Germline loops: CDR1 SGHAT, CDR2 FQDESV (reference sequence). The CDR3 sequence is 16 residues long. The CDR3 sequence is CASSRTLEAETGELFF. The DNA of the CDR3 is TGTGCCAGCAGCAGGACTCTCGAGGCGGAAACCGGGGAGCTGTTTTTT.

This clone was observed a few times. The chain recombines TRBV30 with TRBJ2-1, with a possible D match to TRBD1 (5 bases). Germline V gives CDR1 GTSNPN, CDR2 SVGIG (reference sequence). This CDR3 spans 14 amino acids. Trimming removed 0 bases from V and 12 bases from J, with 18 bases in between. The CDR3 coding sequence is TGTGCCTGGAGTGTAGGGGTAGTGAACAAGGGGCAGTTCTTC. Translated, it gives CAWSVGVVNKGQFF.

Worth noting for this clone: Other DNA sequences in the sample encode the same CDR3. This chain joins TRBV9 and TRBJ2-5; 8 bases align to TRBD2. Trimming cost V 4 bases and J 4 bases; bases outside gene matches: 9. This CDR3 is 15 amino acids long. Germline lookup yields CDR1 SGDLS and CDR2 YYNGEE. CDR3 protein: CASSPPAGVGETQYF. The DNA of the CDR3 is TGTGCCAGCAGCCCACCAGCGGGAGTGGGAGAGACCCAGTACTTC.

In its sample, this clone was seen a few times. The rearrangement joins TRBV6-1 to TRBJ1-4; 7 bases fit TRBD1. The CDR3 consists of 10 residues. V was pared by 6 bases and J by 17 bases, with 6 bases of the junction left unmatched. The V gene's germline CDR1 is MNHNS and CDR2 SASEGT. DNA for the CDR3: TGTGCCAGCAGGAAAGGACAGGCTTTTTTT. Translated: CASRKGQAFF.

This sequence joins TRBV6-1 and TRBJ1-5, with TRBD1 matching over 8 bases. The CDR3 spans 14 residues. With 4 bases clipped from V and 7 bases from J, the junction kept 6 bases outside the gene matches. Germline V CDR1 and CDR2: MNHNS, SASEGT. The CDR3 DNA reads TGTGCCAGCAGTGGGACAGGGACAGGACAGCCCCAGCATTTT. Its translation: CASSGTGTGQPQHF.

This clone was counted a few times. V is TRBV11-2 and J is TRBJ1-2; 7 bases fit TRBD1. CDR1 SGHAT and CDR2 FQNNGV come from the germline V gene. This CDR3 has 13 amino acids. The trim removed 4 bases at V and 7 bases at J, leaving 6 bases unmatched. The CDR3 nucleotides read TGTGCCAGCAGCTCGCCCTACAGGGGTGGCTACACCTTC. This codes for CASSSPYRGGYTF.